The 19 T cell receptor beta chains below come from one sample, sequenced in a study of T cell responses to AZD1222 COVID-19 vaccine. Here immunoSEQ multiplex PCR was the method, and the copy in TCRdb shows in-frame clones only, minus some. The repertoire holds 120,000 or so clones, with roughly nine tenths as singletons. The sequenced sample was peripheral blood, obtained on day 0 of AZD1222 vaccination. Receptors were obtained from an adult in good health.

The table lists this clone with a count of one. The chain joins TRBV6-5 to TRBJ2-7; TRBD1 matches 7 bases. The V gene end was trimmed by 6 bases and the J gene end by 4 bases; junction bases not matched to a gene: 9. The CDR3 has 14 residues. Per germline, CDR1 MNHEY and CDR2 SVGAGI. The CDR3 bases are TGTGCCAGCAGCGCTGGACAGGCGGTATACGAGCAGTACTTC. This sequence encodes CASSAGQAVYEQYF.

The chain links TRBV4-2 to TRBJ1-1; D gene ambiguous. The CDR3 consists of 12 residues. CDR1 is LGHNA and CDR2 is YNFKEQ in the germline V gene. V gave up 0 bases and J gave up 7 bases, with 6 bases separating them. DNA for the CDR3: TGTGCCAGCAGCCAAGATCGAGTTGAAGCTTTCTTT. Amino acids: CASSQDRVEAFF.

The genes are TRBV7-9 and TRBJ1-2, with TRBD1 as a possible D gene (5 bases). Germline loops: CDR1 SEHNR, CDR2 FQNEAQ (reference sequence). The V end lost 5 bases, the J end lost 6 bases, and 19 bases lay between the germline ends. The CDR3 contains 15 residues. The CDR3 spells CASSPGTALLNGYTF. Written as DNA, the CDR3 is TGTGCCAGCAGCCCGGGGACCGCCCTTCTGAATGGCTACACCTTC.

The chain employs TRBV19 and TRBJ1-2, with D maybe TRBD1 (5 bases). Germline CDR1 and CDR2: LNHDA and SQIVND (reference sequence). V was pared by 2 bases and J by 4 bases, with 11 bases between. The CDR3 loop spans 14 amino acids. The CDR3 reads CASSIIGGAYGYTF. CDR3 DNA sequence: TGTGCCAGTAGTATAATAGGCGGGGCCTATGGCTACACCTTC.

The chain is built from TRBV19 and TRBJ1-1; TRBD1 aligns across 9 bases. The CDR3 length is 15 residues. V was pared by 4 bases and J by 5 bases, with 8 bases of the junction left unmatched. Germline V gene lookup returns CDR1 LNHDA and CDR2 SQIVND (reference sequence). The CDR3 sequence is CASSTGTGRGTEAFF. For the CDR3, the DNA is TGTGCCAGTAGTACCGGGACAGGGAGGGGGACTGAAGCTTTCTTT.

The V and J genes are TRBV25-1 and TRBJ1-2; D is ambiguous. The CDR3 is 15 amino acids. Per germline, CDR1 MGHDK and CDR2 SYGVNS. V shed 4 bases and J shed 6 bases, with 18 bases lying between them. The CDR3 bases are TGTGCCAGCAGTGTCCCGGGAGGGTCAGAGGATGGCTACACCTTC. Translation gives CASSVPGGSEDGYTF.

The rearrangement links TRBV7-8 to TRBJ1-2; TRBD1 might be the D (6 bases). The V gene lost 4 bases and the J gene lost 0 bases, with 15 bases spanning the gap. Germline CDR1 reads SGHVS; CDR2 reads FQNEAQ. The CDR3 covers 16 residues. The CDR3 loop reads CASSSSRAGANYGYTF. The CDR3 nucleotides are TGTGCCAGCAGCTCCTCGAGGGCAGGGGCTAACTATGGCTACACCTTC.

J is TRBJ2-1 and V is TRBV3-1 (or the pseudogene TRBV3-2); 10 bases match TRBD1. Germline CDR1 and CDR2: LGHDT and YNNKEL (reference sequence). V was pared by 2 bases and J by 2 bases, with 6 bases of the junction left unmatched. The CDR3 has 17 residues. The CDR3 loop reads CASSQSPTGGPYNEQFF. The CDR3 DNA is TGTGCCAGCAGCCAAAGCCCGACAGGGGGCCCCTACAATGAGCAGTTCTTC.

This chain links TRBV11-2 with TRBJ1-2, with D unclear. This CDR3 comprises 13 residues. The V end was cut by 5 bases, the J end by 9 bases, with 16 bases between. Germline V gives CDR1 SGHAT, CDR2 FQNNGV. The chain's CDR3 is CASSPPVRISYTF. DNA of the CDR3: TGTGCCAGCAGCCCACCCGTCCGGATTAGCTACACCTTC.

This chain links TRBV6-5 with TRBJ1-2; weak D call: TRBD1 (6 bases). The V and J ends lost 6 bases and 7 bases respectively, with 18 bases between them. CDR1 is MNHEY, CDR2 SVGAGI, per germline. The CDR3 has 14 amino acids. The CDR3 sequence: CASSSGGRVAGYTF. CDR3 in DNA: TGTGCCAGCAGCTCCGGGGGGCGAGTCGCTGGCTACACCTTC.

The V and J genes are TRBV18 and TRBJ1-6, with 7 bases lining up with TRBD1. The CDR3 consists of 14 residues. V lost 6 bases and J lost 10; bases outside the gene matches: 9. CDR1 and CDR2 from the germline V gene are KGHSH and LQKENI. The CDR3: CASSLTGERSPLHF. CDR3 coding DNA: TGTGCCAGCTCTCTAACAGGGGAACGATCACCCCTCCACTTT.

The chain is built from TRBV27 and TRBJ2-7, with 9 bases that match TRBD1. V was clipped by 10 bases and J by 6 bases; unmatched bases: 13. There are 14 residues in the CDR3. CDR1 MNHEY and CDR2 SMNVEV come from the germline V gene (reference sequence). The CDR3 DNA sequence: TGTGCCATCGGTTCCCGGGACAGGGTATCCGAGCAGTACTTC. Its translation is CAIGSRDRVSEQYF.

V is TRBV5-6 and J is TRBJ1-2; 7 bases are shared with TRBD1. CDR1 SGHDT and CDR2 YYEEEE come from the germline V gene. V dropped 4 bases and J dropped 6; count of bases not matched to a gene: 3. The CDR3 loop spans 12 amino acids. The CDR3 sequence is CASSRDRDGYTF. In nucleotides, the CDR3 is TGTGCCAGCAGCAGAGACAGGGATGGCTACACCTTC.

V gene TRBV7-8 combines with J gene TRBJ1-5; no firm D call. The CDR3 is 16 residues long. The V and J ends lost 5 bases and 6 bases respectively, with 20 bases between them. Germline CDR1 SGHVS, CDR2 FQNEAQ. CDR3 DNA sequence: TGTGCCAGCAGCCTACGGACGGGATTGGAATCTCAGCCCCAGCATTTT. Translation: CASSLRTGLESQPQHF.

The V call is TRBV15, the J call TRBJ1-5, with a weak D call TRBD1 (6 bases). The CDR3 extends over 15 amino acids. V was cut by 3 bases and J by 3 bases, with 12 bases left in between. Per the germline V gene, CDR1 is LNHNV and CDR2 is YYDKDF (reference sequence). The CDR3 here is CATSSATGYNQPQHF. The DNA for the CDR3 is TGTGCCACCAGCAGTGCTACAGGGTACAATCAGCCCCAGCATTTT.

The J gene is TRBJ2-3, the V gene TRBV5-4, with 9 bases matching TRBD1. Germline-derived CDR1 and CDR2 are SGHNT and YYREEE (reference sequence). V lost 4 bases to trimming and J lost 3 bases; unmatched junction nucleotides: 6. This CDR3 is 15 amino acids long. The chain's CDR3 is CASSRPGQGTDTQYF. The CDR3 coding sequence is TGTGCCAGCAGCCGTCCGGGACAGGGAACAGATACGCAGTATTTT.

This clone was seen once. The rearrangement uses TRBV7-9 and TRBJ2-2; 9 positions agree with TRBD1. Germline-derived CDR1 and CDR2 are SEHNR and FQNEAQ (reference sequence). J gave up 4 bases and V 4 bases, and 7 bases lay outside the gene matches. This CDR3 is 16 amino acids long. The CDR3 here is CASSYRTGDPTGELFF. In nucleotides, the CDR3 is TGTGCCAGCAGCTACCGGACAGGGGACCCCACCGGGGAGCTGTTTTTT.

CDR3 in DNA: TGTGCCAGCAGCCCTGGGGCAGGGGGCCAGCCCCAGCATTTT. Its protein is CASSPGAGGQPQHF. The V call is TRBV7-2, the J call TRBJ1-5; TRBD1 matches at 8 bases. In germline, CDR1 is SGHTA, CDR2 FQGNSA. The CDR3 length is 14 residues. Unmatched junction bases numbered 7, after V lost 5 bases and J lost 7 bases.

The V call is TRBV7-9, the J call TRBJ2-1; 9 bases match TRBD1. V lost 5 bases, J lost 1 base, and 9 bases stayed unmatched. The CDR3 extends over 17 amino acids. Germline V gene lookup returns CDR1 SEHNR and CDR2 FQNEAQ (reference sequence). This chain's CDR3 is CASSPRTGDSSYNEQFF. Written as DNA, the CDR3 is TGTGCCAGCAGCCCCCGGACAGGGGACTCGTCCTACAATGAGCAGTTCTTC.